This TCR beta chain emerged from a study of shared clonotypes between healthy human individuals. At the level of the study: Per donor, CD8 memory used one plate, CD8 naive used two, CD4 memory used three and CD4 naive used three.

This clone was recorded many times. The antigen remains undetermined. Findings and caveats of the study: Naive subsets usually exceeded memory subsets in estimated richness. Four donors had approximately 4.6% of their naive CD4 clonotypes in common.

The CDR3 extends over 16 amino acids. Trimming removed 0 bases from V and 2 bases from J; junction bases left unmatched: 5. CDR1 and CDR2 from the germline V gene are SGHRS and YFSETQ. Genomic DNA per cell subset filled all wells of several immunoSEQ plates. The method was immunoSEQ multiplex PCR; TCRdb's version includes in-frame clones alone and lacks a portion of them. The data contain more than 550,000 clones, 90% of them singletons. This rearrangement joins TRBV5-1 to TRBJ2-1; TRBD1 agrees at 7 bases. The TCR comes from a man aged 18 to 30 in good health. Some clones in this sample may be carry-over from other donors' samples. Input material: memory CD8+ T cells from PBMCs. Indicated subset: CD45RO+ cells pooled with CCR7-negative TemRA cells. Here the CDR3 DNA reads TGCGCCAGCAGCTTGGGATACAGGGGAGCCTACAATGAGCAGTTCTTC. Protein sequence: CASSLGYRGAYNEQFF.